The rows below give T cell receptor beta chains drawn from one sample of a study of T cells in Graves' hyperthyroidism and ophthalmopathy. One entry per CDR3 protein, called by TCRdb with MiXCR from the multiplex PCR reads. The repertoire holds around 300,000 distinct CDR3 sequences, with approximately 15% as singletons. What was sequenced was blood. These receptor sequences come from a woman between 25 and 40 years old with Graves' hyperthyroidism. CDR3s include the opening cysteine and the closing phenylalanine or tryptophan. D genes are given only for firm matches. Clone size is stated in some rows and not others, as once, few, many or a class when expanded.

CAWTAGGARSYNEQFF,TRBV30,NA,TRBJ2-1,TRBD2,16
CASSIGTGVNYGYTF,TRBV12-3/TRBV12-4,NA,TRBJ1-2,NA,15
CASTRPGQLYSNQPQHF,TRBV28,many,TRBJ1-5,TRBD1,17
CASTRGLAAYTSYEQYF,TRBV12-3/TRBV12-4,NA,TRBJ2-7,TRBD2,17
CASGFGEAFF,TRBV27,many,TRBJ1-1,NA,10
CATSRVTQLQETQYF,TRBV15,NA,TRBJ2-5,NA,15
CASSSGGGNTGELFF,TRBV12-3/TRBV12-4,many,TRBJ2-2,TRBD2,15
CASSYEGIQPQHF,TRBV12-3/TRBV12-4,many,TRBJ1-5,NA,13
CASRLGELGGNEQLF,TRBV6-1,NA,TRBJ2-1,NA,15
CSARKAGGTGELFF,TRBV20-1,NA,TRBJ2-2,TRBD2,14
CASSETTGYSPLHF,TRBV2,many,TRBJ1-6,NA,14
CATSVTTGELFF,TRBV24-1,many,TRBJ2-2,NA,12
CASSSISGPPGDTQYF,TRBV6-1,few,TRBJ2-3,NA,16
CASSTHDRVGETQYF,TRBV5-4,few,TRBJ2-5,TRBD1,15
CASSLALGETQYF,TRBV5-1,many,TRBJ2-5,NA,13
CSVGGAGYEQYF,TRBV29-1,NA,TRBJ2-7,NA,12
CASSRPGGNSPLHF,TRBV4-1,few,TRBJ1-6,NA,14